Below are 15 T cell receptor beta chains sequenced from a single sample in a study of blood T cell repertoires in COVID-19. Clones were read by immunoSEQ multiplex PCR, and TCRdb kept only the in-frame ones, dropping some. Of about 160,000 clones listed, roughly four fifths are singletons. The sequenced sample consisted of peripheral blood. Every receptor here comes from a human donor with acute or convalescent COVID-19. The donor label of this sample is uncertain.

This chain links TRBV19 with TRBJ2-5; the D gene is possibly TRBD1 (5 bases). The CDR3 has 12 residues. CDR1 LNHDA and CDR2 SQIVND come from the germline V gene (reference sequence). The ends were cut back, 7 bases at V and 5 bases at J, with 11 bases in the middle. The CDR3 loop reads CASKGLGETQYF. The CDR3 nucleotides read TGTGCCAGTAAGGGGTTAGGGGAGACCCAGTACTTC.

The chain recombines TRBV9 with TRBJ1-3; tentative D call: TRBD1 (6 bases). Germline V gene data show CDR1 as SGDLS and CDR2 as YYNGEE. Trimming stripped 4 bases from V and 4 bases from J, with 12 bases between. The CDR3 runs 14 residues. Written as DNA, the CDR3 is TGTGCCAGCAGCCCTTGGACAGAGGGAAACACCATATATTTT. Amino acid sequence: CASSPWTEGNTIYF.

V and J are TRBV4-1 and TRBJ1-1; D call uncertain. The germline gives CDR1 MGHRA, CDR2 YSYEKL. Trimming pared 3 bases from V and 1 base from J, leaving 9 bases between. The CDR3 loop spans 14 amino acids. This chain's CDR3 is CASSQTSGNTEAFF. As DNA, the CDR3 is TGCGCCAGCAGCCAGACGTCGGGGAACACTGAAGCTTTCTTT.

CDR3 region: CASSQAAESPLHF. In DNA, the CDR3 is TGTGCCAGCAGCCAAGCCGCGGAGTCACCCCTCCACTTT. The chain employs TRBV4-2 and TRBJ1-6; no clear D gene. The CDR3 consists of 13 residues. Germline assignment: CDR1 LGHNA and CDR2 YNFKEQ. V was trimmed by 1 base and J by 10 bases, leaving 8 bases between them.

The chain couples TRBV7-9 to TRBJ1-2, with D perhaps matching TRBD1 (5 bases). The ends were cut back, 5 bases at V and 8 bases at J, with 12 bases in the middle. The germline gives CDR1 SEHNR, CDR2 FQNEAQ (reference sequence). The length of the CDR3 is 12 residues. This CDR3 reads CASSPSQGGYTF. In DNA, the CDR3 is TGTGCCAGCAGCCCAAGTCAGGGAGGCTACACCTTC. The entire variable domain, with the rest obtained from reference TRBV7-9 and TRBJ1-2, is as follows: DTGVSQNPRHKITKRGQNVTFRCDPISEHNRLYWYRQTLGQGPEFLTYFQNEAQLEKSRLLSDRFSAERPKGSFSTLEIQRTEQGDSAMYLCASSPSQGGYTFGSGTRLTVV.

This clone was observed a single time. This chain joins TRBV5-6 and TRBJ1-2; no clear D. The CDR3 runs 13 residues. Germline CDR1 SGHDT, CDR2 YYEEEE. V dropped 1 base and J dropped 8 bases, with 12 bases sitting between them. The CDR3 protein is CASSLTKGGGYTF. DNA of the CDR3: TGTGCCAGCAGCTTGACGAAGGGAGGAGGCTACACCTTC.

There are a few counts of this clone. The rearrangement links TRBV30 to TRBJ1-5; 10 bases line up with TRBD1. The CDR3 is 13 residues long. The trim removed 3 bases at V and 7 bases at J, leaving 3 bases unmatched. In germline, CDR1 is GTSNPN, CDR2 SVGIG (reference sequence). CDR3 nucleotides: TGTGCCTGGAGCCGGACAGGGGGACAGCCCCAGCATTTT. Protein product: CAWSRTGGQPQHF. The variable domain in full, with the rest retrieved from reference TRBV30 and TRBJ1-5, is SQTIHQWPATLVQPVGSPLSLECTVEGTSNPNLYWYRQAAGRGLQLLFYSVGIGQISSEVPQNLSASRPQDRQFILSSKKLLLSDSGFYLCAWSRTGGQPQHFGDGTRLSIL.

This chain links TRBV5-1 with TRBJ1-4, with 7 nucleotides matching TRBD1. The CDR3 loop spans 16 amino acids. The germline V gene has CDR1 SGHRS and CDR2 YFSETQ. V was pared by 4 bases and J by 7 bases, with 13 bases of the junction left unmatched. In nucleotides, the CDR3 is TGCGCCAGCAGCCTCGGACAGGCGGGGATCGGTGAAAAACTGTTTTTT. Translation: CASSLGQAGIGEKLFF.

The V call is TRBV4-1, the J call TRBJ1-1; 9 bases align to TRBD1. The J segment lost 4 bases and the V segment lost 6 bases, leaving 18 bases of the junction unmatched. CDR1 is MGHRA, CDR2 YSYEKL, per germline. The CDR3 is made up of 18 amino acids. The chain's CDR3 is CASSRKRGTGTRGTEAFF. The CDR3 region has the DNA TGCGCCAGCAGTCGCAAGCGAGGGACAGGGACAAGAGGCACTGAAGCTTTCTTT.

J is TRBJ1-2 and V is TRBV30; 9 bases map to TRBD1. From germline, CDR1 is GTSNPN and CDR2 SVGIG (reference sequence). The J segment lost 4 bases and the V segment lost 4 bases, leaving 13 bases of the junction unmatched. The CDR3 loop spans 16 amino acids. The CDR3 loop is CAWTNPSGTGSYGYTF. In DNA form, the CDR3 reads TGTGCCTGGACCAATCCTTCCGGGACAGGGTCCTATGGCTACACCTTC.

This chain uses TRBV5-8 with TRBJ1-3; 7 bases match TRBD1. There are 15 residues in the CDR3. Trimming at V came to 7 bases and at J to 3 bases, leaving 10 bases not matched to a gene. Per the germline V gene, CDR1 is SGHTS and CDR2 is YDEGEE. In DNA, the CDR3 is TGTGCCAGCGCGTATTCAGGGGGGAATGGAAACACCATATATTTT. Its protein is CASAYSGGNGNTIYF.

The chain links TRBV2 to TRBJ1-2; no clear D. The CDR3 totals 13 residues. Trimming pared 4 bases from V and 4 bases from J, leaving 10 bases between. In germline, CDR1 is SNHLY, CDR2 FYNNEI. CDR3 DNA: TGTGCCAGCAGTGGACGGGTAACCTATGGCTACACCTTC. This sequence encodes CASSGRVTYGYTF.

The V call is TRBV5-1, the J call TRBJ1-3; D ambiguous. CDR3 length: 17 residues. CDR1 SGHRS and CDR2 YFSETQ come from the germline V gene. The ends were cut back, 0 bases at V and 0 bases at J, with 13 bases in the middle. CDR3 sequence reads: CASSLGPGRLSGNTIYF. Written as DNA, the CDR3 is TGCGCCAGCAGCTTGGGTCCGGGAAGGCTCTCTGGAAACACCATATATTTT.

This chain uses TRBV6-4 with TRBJ1-6, with D unclear. There are 17 residues in the CDR3. V lost 2 bases, J lost 8 bases, and 19 bases lay in between. Germline values: CDR1 MRHNA, CDR2 SNTAGT. CDR3 protein: CASSDEGHPRTDSPLHF. The DNA of the CDR3 is TGTGCCAGCAGTGACGAAGGGCACCCTAGGACTGATTCACCCCTCCACTTT.

This chain links TRBV5-1 with TRBJ2-3, with 8 positions matching TRBD1. This CDR3 contains 13 residues. Germline V lookup: CDR1 SGHRS, CDR2 YFSETQ. With V trimmed by 4 bases and J by 4 bases, 2 bases remained unmatched. The CDR3 coding sequence is TGCGCCAGCAGCGCACAGGGGGCAGATACGCAGTATTTT. Protein sequence: CASSAQGADTQYF. The full variable domain, completed using reference TRBV5-1 and TRBJ2-3, is KAGVTQTPRYLIKTRGQQVTLSCSPISGHRSVSWYQQTPGQGLQFLFEYFSETQRNKGNFPGRFSGRQFSNSRSEMNVSTLELGDSALYLCASSAQGADTQYFGPGTRLTVL.